These 10 T cell receptor beta chains were all obtained from the same sample, sequenced in a study of cytomegalovirus exposure and HLA in healthy donors. Vbeta (60) and Jbeta (13) primers were used in the PCR. Assay used: immunoSEQ multiplex PCR; TCRdb lists only in-frame clones, some missing. The table has 150,000 or so clones, over 70% seen once. Sequenced material: PBMCs. The receptors stem from a man in his thirties or forties in good health and CMV-seropositive.

This chain joins TRBV7-9 and TRBJ1-4; D may be TRBD1 (6 bases). This CDR3 spans 14 amino acids. The ends were cut back, 2 bases at V and 5 bases at J, with 9 bases in the middle. Germline lookup yields CDR1 SEHNR and CDR2 FQNEAQ (reference sequence). DNA for the CDR3: TGTGCCAGCAGCTTACGACAGGAGAATGAAAAACTGTTTTTT. Translating it yields CASSLRQENEKLFF.

The chain couples TRBV7-9 to TRBJ1-6, with TRBD1 matching 7 bases. V shed 2 bases and J 10 bases; nucleotides not matched to a gene: 5. Germline CDR1 and CDR2: SEHNR and FQNEAQ (reference sequence). The CDR3 length is 14 residues. The CDR3 nucleotides are TGTGCCAGCAGCTTACAGGGGGAAAAATCACCCCTCCACTTT. Protein sequence: CASSLQGEKSPLHF. The full variable domain, its missing parts supplied by reference TRBV7-9 and TRBJ1-6, is DTGVSQNPRHKITKRGQNVTFRCDPISEHNRLYWYRQTLGQGPEFLTYFQNEAQLEKSRLLSDRFSAERPKGSFSTLEIQRTEQGDSAMYLCASSLQGEKSPLHFGNGTRLTVT.

V gene TRBV7-9 combines with J gene TRBJ1-1; TRBD1 is a possible D gene (6 bases). This CDR3 has 14 residues. V was clipped by 4 bases and J by 7 bases, with 16 bases between them. Germline CDR1 SEHNR, CDR2 FQNEAQ (reference sequence). The CDR3 here is CASSSPTGIGEAFF. Written as DNA, the CDR3 is TGTGCCAGCAGCTCCCCTACAGGGATTGGTGAAGCTTTCTTT.

This rearrangement joins TRBV2 to TRBJ2-5; 10 nucleotides line up with TRBD1. The DNA matches TRBJ2-7 better at its end, which makes the J call doubtful. Germline values: CDR1 SNHLY, CDR2 FYNNEI. CDR3 size: 14 residues. CDR3 in DNA: TGTGCCAGCAGCCGGACAGGGGGACCCTACGAGCAGTACTTC. Translation: CASSRTGGPYEQYF.

The V call is TRBV5-6, the J call TRBJ2-7; D may be TRBD1 (6 bases). Looked up from germline, CDR1 is SGHDT and CDR2 is YYEEEE. V gave up 5 bases and J gave up 7 bases, with 13 bases separating them. The CDR3 runs 12 residues. Written as DNA, the CDR3 is TGTGCCAGCAGAATCCTCCAGGGGGAGCAGTACTTC. Translating it yields CASRILQGEQYF.

The chain recombines TRBV19 with TRBJ1-1; maybe TRBD1 (6 bases). CDR1 LNHDA and CDR2 SQIVND come from the germline V gene (reference sequence). Trimming shortened V by 5 bases and J by 0 bases, and 10 bases separated the two germline ends. The CDR3 covers 14 residues. CDR3 nucleotides: TGTGCCAGTAGTGACGGACAGTTGAACACTGAAGCTTTCTTT. Translated, it gives CASSDGQLNTEAFF.

The V call is TRBV19, the J call TRBJ1-1, with D maybe TRBD1 (5 bases). The CDR3 spans 13 residues. Deletions cut 8 bases from V and 6 bases from J, with 16 bases between. The germline V gene encodes CDR1 LNHDA and CDR2 SQIVND (reference sequence). The CDR3 nucleotides read TGTGCCAGTCGAGTTCAGGGATCCCCTGAAGCTTTCTTT. Its protein is CASRVQGSPEAFF.

This chain's CDR3 is CASSPGQGERYGYTF. CDR3 in DNA: TGCGCCAGCAGCCCAGGACAGGGGGAAAGATATGGCTACACCTTC. The rearrangement uses TRBV4-1 and TRBJ1-2; the match to TRBD1 covers 10 bases. Trimming took 4 bases from V and 5 from J; bases not matched to a gene: 7. Germline-derived CDR1 and CDR2 are MGHRA and YSYEKL. The CDR3 runs to 15 residues.

The chain joins TRBV6-1 to TRBJ2-7; 7 nucleotides match TRBD1. Germline V gene sequence: CDR1 MNHNS, CDR2 SASEGT. The CDR3 is 14 amino acids. V gave up 6 bases and J gave up 1 base; unmatched junction bases: 6. Here the CDR3 reads CASSQTGYSYEQYF. DNA for the CDR3: TGTGCCAGCAGCCAGACAGGGTATTCCTACGAGCAGTACTTC.

DNA for the CDR3: TGCGCCAGCAGCCTCCCTCCCCTTACTAGCGGGAGAGTCAATGAGCAGTTCTTC. Amino acids: CASSLPPLTSGRVNEQFF. The V and J genes are TRBV4-1 and TRBJ2-1; 11 nucleotides align to TRBD2. CDR3 size: 18 residues. From germline, CDR1 is MGHRA and CDR2 YSYEKL. V was clipped by 4 bases and J by 6 bases; unmatched bases: 14.